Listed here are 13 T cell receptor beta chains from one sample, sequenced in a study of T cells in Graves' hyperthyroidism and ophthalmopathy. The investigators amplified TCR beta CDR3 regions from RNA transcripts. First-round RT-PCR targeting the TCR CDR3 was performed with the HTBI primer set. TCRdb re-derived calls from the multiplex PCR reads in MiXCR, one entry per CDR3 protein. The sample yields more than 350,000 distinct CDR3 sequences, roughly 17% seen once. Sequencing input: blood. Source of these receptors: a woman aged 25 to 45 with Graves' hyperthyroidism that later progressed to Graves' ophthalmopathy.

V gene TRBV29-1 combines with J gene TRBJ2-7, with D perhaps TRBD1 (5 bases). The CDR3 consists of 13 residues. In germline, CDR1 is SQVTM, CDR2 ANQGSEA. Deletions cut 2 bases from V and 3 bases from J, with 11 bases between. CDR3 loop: CSVERQGNYEQYF. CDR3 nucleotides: TGCAGCGTTGAAAGGCAGGGCAACTACGAGCAGTACTTC.

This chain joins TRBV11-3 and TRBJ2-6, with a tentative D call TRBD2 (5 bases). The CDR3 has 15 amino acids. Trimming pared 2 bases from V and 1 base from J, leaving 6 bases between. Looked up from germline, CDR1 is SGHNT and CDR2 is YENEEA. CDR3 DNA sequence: TGTGCCAGCAGCTTACGGGGTTCTGGGGCCAACGTCCTGACTTTC. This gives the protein CASSLRGSGANVLTF. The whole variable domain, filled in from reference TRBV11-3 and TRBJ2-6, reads EAGVVQSPRYKIIEKKQPVAFWCNPISGHNTLYWYLQNLGQGPELLIRYENEEAVDDSQLPKDRFSAERLKGVDSTLKIQPAELGDSAVYLCASSLRGSGANVLTFGAGSRLTVL.

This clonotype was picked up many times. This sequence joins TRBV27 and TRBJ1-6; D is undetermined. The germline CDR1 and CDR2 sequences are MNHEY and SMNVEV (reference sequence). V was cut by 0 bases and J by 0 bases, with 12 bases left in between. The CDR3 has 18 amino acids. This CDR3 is CASSLSINKGSYNSPLHF. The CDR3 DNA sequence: TGTGCCAGCAGTTTATCGATAAATAAAGGCTCCTATAATTCACCCCTCCACTTT.

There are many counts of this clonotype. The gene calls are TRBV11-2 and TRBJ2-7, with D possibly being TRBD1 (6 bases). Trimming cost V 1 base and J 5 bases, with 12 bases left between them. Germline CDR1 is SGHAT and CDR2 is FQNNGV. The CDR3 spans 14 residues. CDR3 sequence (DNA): TGTGCCAGCAGCTTAGTGTCGGGACAAGACGAGCAGTACTTC. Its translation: CASSLVSGQDEQYF. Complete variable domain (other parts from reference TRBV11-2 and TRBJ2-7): EAGVAQSPRYKIIEKRQSVAFWCNPISGHATLYWYQQILGQGPKLLIQFQNNGVVDDSQLPKDRFSAERLKGVDSTLKIQPAKLEDSAVYLCASSLVSGQDEQYFGPGTRLTVT.

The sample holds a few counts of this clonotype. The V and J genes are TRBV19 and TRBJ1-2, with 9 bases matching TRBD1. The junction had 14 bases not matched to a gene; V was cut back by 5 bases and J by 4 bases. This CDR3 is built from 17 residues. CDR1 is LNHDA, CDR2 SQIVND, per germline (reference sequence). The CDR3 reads CASSSMFRDRDTYGYTF. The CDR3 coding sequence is TGTGCCAGTAGTTCTATGTTCCGGGACAGGGATACCTATGGCTACACCTTC.

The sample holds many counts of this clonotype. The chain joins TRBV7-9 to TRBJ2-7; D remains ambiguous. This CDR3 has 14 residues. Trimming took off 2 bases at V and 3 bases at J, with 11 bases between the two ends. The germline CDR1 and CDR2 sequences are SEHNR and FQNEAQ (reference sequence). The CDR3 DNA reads TGTGCCAGCAGCTTAAGTGAGACGCTCTACGAGCAGTACTTC. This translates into CASSLSETLYEQYF.

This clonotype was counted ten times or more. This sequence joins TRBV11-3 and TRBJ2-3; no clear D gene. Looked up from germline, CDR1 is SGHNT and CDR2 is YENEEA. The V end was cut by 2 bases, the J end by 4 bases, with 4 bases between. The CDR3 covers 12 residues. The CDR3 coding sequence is TGTGCCAGCAGCTTACAATCAGATACGCAGTATTTT. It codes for CASSLQSDTQYF.

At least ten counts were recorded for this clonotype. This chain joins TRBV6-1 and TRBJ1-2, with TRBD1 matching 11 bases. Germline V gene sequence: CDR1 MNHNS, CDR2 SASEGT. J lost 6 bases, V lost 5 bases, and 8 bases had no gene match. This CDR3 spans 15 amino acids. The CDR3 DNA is TGTGCCAGCAGTCGGACAGGGGGCGCAGTAGATGGCTACACCTTC. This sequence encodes CASSRTGGAVDGYTF.

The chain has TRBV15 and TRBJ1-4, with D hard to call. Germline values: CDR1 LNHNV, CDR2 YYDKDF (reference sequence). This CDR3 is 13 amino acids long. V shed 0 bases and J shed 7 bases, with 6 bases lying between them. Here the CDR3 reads CATSRDPREKLFF. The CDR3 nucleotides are TGTGCCACCAGCAGAGATCCTCGTGAAAAACTGTTTTTT.

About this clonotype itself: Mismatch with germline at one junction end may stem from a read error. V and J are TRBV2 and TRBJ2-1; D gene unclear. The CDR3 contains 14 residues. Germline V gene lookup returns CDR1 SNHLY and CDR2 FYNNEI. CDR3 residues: CASSDSGSYNEQSF. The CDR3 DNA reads TGTGCCAGCAGCGATTCAGGATCCTACAATGAGCAGTCCTTC.

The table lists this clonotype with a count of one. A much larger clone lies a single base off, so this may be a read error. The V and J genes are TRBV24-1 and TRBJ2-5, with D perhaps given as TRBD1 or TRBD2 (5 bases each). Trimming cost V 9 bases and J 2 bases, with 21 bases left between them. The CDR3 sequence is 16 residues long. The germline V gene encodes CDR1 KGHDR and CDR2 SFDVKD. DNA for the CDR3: TGTGCCACCGGGGGAGTAAGTGGCGACCGTCAAGAGACCCAGTACTTC. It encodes CATGGVSGDRQETQYF.

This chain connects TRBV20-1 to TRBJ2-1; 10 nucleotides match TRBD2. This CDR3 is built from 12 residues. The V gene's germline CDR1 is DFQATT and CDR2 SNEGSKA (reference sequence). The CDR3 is CAWTSGYNEQFF. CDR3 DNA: TGCGCATGGACTAGCGGATACAATGAGCAGTTCTTC.

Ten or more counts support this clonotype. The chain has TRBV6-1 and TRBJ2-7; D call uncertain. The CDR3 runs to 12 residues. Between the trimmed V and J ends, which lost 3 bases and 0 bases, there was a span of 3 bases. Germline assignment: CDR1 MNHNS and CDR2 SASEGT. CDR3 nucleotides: TGTGCCAGCAGTGACAACTCCTACGAGCAGTACTTC. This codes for CASSDNSYEQYF.